The rows below give T cell receptor beta chains drawn from one sample of a study of blood T cell repertoires in COVID-19. Here immunoSEQ multiplex PCR was the method, and the copy in TCRdb shows in-frame clones only, minus some. The table includes roughly 190,000 clones, about four fifths detected once. Sample: peripheral blood. The receptors stem from a man aged 45-65 years with active or convalescent COVID-19. The CDR3 runs from the conserved cysteine through the conserved F or W. D genes are given only for firm matches. The size entry is marked missing in some rows and otherwise reads once, few, many or a size class.

j_call	v_call	d_call	clone_size	cdr3_nt	cdr3_aa
TRBJ2-1	TRBV5-1	TRBD2	-	TGCGCCAGCAGCTCCGGACTAGCGGGAGGGCCGAATGAGCAGTTCTTC	CASSSGLAGGPNEQFF
TRBJ2-2	TRBV6-5	TRBD1	-	TGTGCCAGCAGTCGTGACAGGGGGGACACCGGGGAGCTGTTTTTT	CASSRDRGDTGELFF
TRBJ2-3	TRBV12-3/TRBV12-4	TRBD1	-	TGTGCCAGCAGGGGGACAGGGGTAGATACGCAGTATTTT	CASRGTGVDTQYF
TRBJ1-4	TRBV19	TRBD1	-	TGTGCCAGTGCCGGAAGCAGGGGACAGGAAGATAATGAAAAACTGTTTTTT	CASAGSRGQEDNEKLFF
TRBJ1-2	TRBV12-3/TRBV12-4	-	-	TGTGCCAGCAGCCAAGGACAAAACTATGGCTACACCTTC	CASSQGQNYGYTF
TRBJ2-1	TRBV28	TRBD2	-	TGTGCCAGCAGCAAAGGACTAGCGGGAGTCTACAATGAGCAGTTCTTC	CASSKGLAGVYNEQFF
TRBJ2-7	TRBV10-1	-	-	TGCGCCAGCAGTGAGTCGGGCAGGGATTACGAGCAGTACTTC	CASSESGRDYEQYF
TRBJ2-1	TRBV9	TRBD2	-	TGTGCCAGCAGCCCAGGGACTAGCAATGAGCAGTTCTTC	CASSPGTSNEQFF
TRBJ1-2	TRBV14	-	once	TGTGCCAGCAGCCAAGCCGGGGCCCAGGGAGGGTATGGCTACACCTTC	CASSQAGAQGGYGYTF
TRBJ1-1	TRBV19	TRBD1	-	TGTGCCAGTAGTCCCGGGACAGGGGTCACTGAAGCTTTCTTT	CASSPGTGVTEAFF
TRBJ1-1	TRBV19	TRBD1	-	TGTGCCAGTAGTATAAGGGGGCGCATTCTGAACACTGAAGCTTTCTTT	CASSIRGRILNTEAFF
TRBJ2-1	TRBV5-1	-	-	TGCGCCAGCAGCTTTTCGGACAACAATGAGCAGTTCTTC	CASSFSDNNEQFF
TRBJ1-2	TRBV11-2	-	-	TGTGCCAGCAGCCCCCTGGCCCGCTTCTTTGGCTACACCTTC	CASSPLARFFGYTF
TRBJ1-5	TRBV19	-	once	TGTGCCAGTAGTATCATTGGGGGGGTCTTTCAGCCCCAGCATTTT	CASSIIGGVFQPQHF
TRBJ1-2	TRBV4-1	TRBD1	once	TGCGCCAGCAGCCAAGACCTAGGCAGGGGGTACACCTTC	CASSQDLGRGYTF
TRBJ1-2	TRBV10-3	-	-	TGTGCCATCAGTGAGTGGCAGGAGGCTAACTATGGCTACACCTTC	CAISEWQEANYGYTF
TRBJ2-2	TRBV29-1	TRBD1	-	TGCAGCGTTCCTCTACAGGGGGCCGGCACCGGGGAGCTGTTTTTT	CSVPLQGAGTGELFF
TRBJ1-6	TRBV12-5	-	-	TGTGCTAGTTCCCATGGCCGAGACAAACCCCTCCACTTT	CASSHGRDKPLHF
TRBJ1-1	TRBV2	-	once	TGTGCCAGCAGTGTTTCCCCAGGGCACACTGAAGCTTTCTTT	CASSVSPGHTEAFF
TRBJ2-4	TRBV7-8	TRBD1	-	TGTGCCAGCAGCTTAGACAGGGGGGTTACGAACATTCAGTACTTC	CASSLDRGVTNIQYF
TRBJ2-2	TRBV11-2	-	-	TGTGCCAGCAGCTTTGGTCGGACAGCTAACACCGGGGAGCTGTTTTTT	CASSFGRTANTGELFF
TRBJ1-1	TRBV5-5	TRBD1	-	TGTGCCAGTACCGACAGGGGGCTTGGTAAGAACACTGAAGCTTTCTTT	CASTDRGLGKNTEAFF
TRBJ1-4	TRBV24-1	-	-	TGTGCCACCAGTGATTCACAGGGTATTTCCGAAAAACTGTTTTTT	CATSDSQGISEKLFF
TRBJ1-2	TRBV27	-	once	TGTGCCAGCAGTTCACGGGGATTTGGGGGCGGAATGGTCGGCTACACCTTC	CASSSRGFGGGMVGYTF
TRBJ2-2	TRBV7-9	-	few	TGTGCCAGCAGCACCCCCGGCACCGGGGAGCTGTTTTTT	CASSTPGTGELFF
TRBJ2-7	TRBV5-6	-	-	TGTGCCAGCAGCTTAACTAGCTCCTACGAGCAGTACTTC	CASSLTSSYEQYF
TRBJ1-2	TRBV30	-	-	TGTGCCTGGAGAGAGGGGGACAACTATGGCTACACCTTC	CAWREGDNYGYTF
TRBJ1-1	TRBV30	-	-	TGTGCCTGGAGTGTACACGGACAATCTGAAGCTTTCTTT	CAWSVHGQSEAFF
TRBJ1-4	TRBV30	-	-	TGTGCCTGGAGCCCCGGACTGGCTGCAACTAATGAAAAACTGTTTTTT	CAWSPGLAATNEKLFF
TRBJ1-1	TRBV9	TRBD1	-	TGTGCCAGCAGCGCAACAGGGGGCGGGTACACTGAAGCTTTCTTT	CASSATGGGYTEAFF
TRBJ1-1	TRBV4-1	-	-	TGCGCCAGCAGCCAAGATCTACGGGGGAACACTGAAGCTTTCTTT	CASSQDLRGNTEAFF
TRBJ2-5	TRBV5-1	-	-	TGCGCCAGCAGCGATAGTATAGGGGTAGAGGAGACCCAGTACTTC	CASSDSIGVEETQYF
TRBJ1-1	TRBV28	-	-	TGTGCCAGCACTAAGACAGGGAACACTGAAGCTTTCTTT	CASTKTGNTEAFF
TRBJ2-7	TRBV27	-	-	TGTGCCAGCAGTTGGAGGGACCCGTCTTCCTACGAGCAGTACTTC	CASSWRDPSSYEQYF
TRBJ2-2	TRBV25-1	-	-	TGTGCCAGCAGTGAATATGGGCCCAACACCGGGGAGCTGTTTTTT	CASSEYGPNTGELFF
TRBJ1-1	TRBV4-1	TRBD1	-	TGCGCCAGCAGCCAAGCGGACAGGGAAAAGACTGAAGCTTTCTTT	CASSQADREKTEAFF
TRBJ2-7	TRBV6-2/TRBV6-3	TRBD1	few	TGTGCCAGCAGTTACGGGGACAGAAACGAGCAGTACTTC	CASSYGDRNEQYF
TRBJ2-7	TRBV30	-	-	TGTGCCTGGAGGAGGCAGCCCGGGGAGCAGTACTTC	CAWRRQPGEQYF
TRBJ1-3	TRBV30	-	-	TGTGCCTGGAGTGTATTAGGAAACACCATATATTTT	CAWSVLGNTIYF
TRBJ1-4	TRBV18	-	-	TGTGCCAGCTCAGATTCGGGGTTGCAGACTAATGAAAAACTGTTTTTT	CASSDSGLQTNEKLFF
TRBJ1-1	TRBV6-5	-	-	TGTGCCAGCAGTTACTCGACGACAGGTGGGACTGAAGCTTTCTTT	CASSYSTTGGTEAFF
TRBJ2-5	TRBV9	-	-	TGTGCCAGCAGCGTAGACGGGAAGGAGATGGAGACCCAGTACTTC	CASSVDGKEMETQYF
TRBJ1-3	TRBV15	-	-	TGTGCCACCAGCAAGGAGACCACTGGAAACACCATATATTTT	CATSKETTGNTIYF
TRBJ2-3	TRBV6-5	-	once	TGTGCCAGCAGTTACAAAACTAGCACAGATACGCAGTATTTT	CASSYKTSTDTQYF
TRBJ1-2	TRBV6-5	-	-	TGTGCCAGCACCATACTGGGCAGACCTAACTATGGCTACACCTTC	CASTILGRPNYGYTF
TRBJ1-2	TRBV12-3/TRBV12-4	-	-	TGTGCCAGCAGTTTAGAGCAGGGGTCGGGCTACACCTTC	CASSLEQGSGYTF
TRBJ2-2	TRBV2	TRBD1	-	TGTGCCAGCAGTGAACAAGGGGGCGCACCCGGGGAGCTGTTTTTT	CASSEQGGAPGELFF
TRBJ2-2	TRBV10-2	TRBD2	few	TGCGCCAGCCGGACTAGCCCCCCGAACACCGGGGAGCTGTTTTTT	CASRTSPPNTGELFF
TRBJ2-3	TRBV27	-	-	TGTGCCAGCAGTCCACGTCTGGGGAGAGGCACAGATACGCAGTATTTT	CASSPRLGRGTDTQYF
TRBJ2-1	TRBV24-1	-	-	TGTGCCACCAGTGAGGCGGGACTCCAGCAGTTCTTC	CATSEAGLQQFF
TRBJ1-1	TRBV27	-	once	TGTGCCAGCAGTTTGTCGGCAGGGGACGATCGGAGGGCTTTCTTT	CASSLSAGDDRRAFF
TRBJ2-3	TRBV5-4	-	-	TGTGCCAGCGGAACCCCCCCTAGTACGCAGTATTTT	CASGTPPSTQYF
TRBJ1-5	TRBV6-5	-	-	TGTGCCAGCAGTATTTTAATAGATCAGCCCCAGCATTTT	CASSILIDQPQHF